This T cell receptor beta chain was sequenced during a study of blood T cell repertoires in COVID-19. Study-level background: The United States, Italy and Spain were the sources of the acute and convalescent COVID-19 samples.

How the authors handled the data: Reference gene primer amplification in the assay estimated nucleated cell counts. Produced via immunoSEQ multiplex PCR; TCRdb's table is partial and in-frame only. The DNA gave D and trimming, while V, J and clone size come from that table. The data hold 200,000 to 250,000 clones, with approximately 86% observed a single time. A COVID-19 case was met by exposed participants within 2 weeks before study entry. In germline, CDR1 is LNHDA, CDR2 SQIVND (reference sequence). The CDR3 is 14 amino acids. The trim removed 9 bases at V and 8 bases at J, leaving 12 bases unmatched.

This receptor was obtained from a woman under 40 who had been exposed to COVID-19. Sequences were obtained from PBMCs or T cells enriched from blood (not recorded which). This chain joins TRBV19 and TRBJ1-2; 10 bases line up with TRBD1. The CDR3: CASGTGEFSGGYTF. The CDR3 DNA reads as TGTGCCAGCGGGACAGGGGAATTCTCGGGAGGCTACACCTTC.